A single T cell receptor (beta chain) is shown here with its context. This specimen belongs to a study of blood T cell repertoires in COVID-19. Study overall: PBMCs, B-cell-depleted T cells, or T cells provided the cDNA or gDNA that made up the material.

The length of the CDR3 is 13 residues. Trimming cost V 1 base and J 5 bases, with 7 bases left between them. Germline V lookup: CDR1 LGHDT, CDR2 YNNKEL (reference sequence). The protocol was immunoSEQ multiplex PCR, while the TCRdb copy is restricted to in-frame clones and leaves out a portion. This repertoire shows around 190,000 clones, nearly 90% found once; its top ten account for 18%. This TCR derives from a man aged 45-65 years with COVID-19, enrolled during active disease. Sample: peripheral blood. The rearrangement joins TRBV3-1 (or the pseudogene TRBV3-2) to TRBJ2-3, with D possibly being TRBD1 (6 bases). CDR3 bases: TGTGCCAGCAGCCAAGGGGACATAGATACGCAGTATTTT. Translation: CASSQGDIDTQYF.